The 22 T cell receptor beta chains reported below all come from one sample, sequenced in a study of T cells in Graves' hyperthyroidism and ophthalmopathy. TCR beta CDR3 regions were amplified from RNA transcripts. With the HTBI primer set, the TCR CDR3 went through a first round of RT-PCR. TCRdb re-derived calls from the multiplex PCR reads in MiXCR, one entry per CDR3 protein. The sample records some 350,000 distinct CDR3 sequences, approximately 15% being singletons. Input material: blood. These receptors were obtained from a woman aged 18 to 35 with Graves' hyperthyroidism that later progressed to Graves' ophthalmopathy.

The rearrangement joins TRBV5-1 to TRBJ2-2, with TRBD1 matching 7 bases. V lost 1 base, J lost 3 bases, and 9 bases stayed unmatched. CDR1 and CDR2 (germline): SGHRS, YFSETQ. This CDR3 is 17 amino acids long. This CDR3 reads CASSLTPTGSYTGELFF. CDR3 nucleotides: TGCGCCAGCAGCTTGACTCCGACAGGGTCGTACACCGGGGAGCTGTTTTTT.

This clonotype was seen repeatedly, ten times or more. The CDR3 loop reads CASSISRDTQYF. CDR3 nucleotide sequence: TGTGCCAGTAGTATCTCCAGAGATACGCAGTATTTT. The rearrangement joins TRBV19 to TRBJ2-3; D unresolved. The length of the CDR3 is 12 residues. V lost 3 bases and J 5 bases, leaving 6 bases between the germline ends. The germline V gene encodes CDR1 LNHDA and CDR2 SQIVND (reference sequence). The entire variable domain, with the rest obtained from reference TRBV19 and TRBJ2-3, is as follows: DGGITQSPKYLFRKEGQNVTLSCEQNLNHDAMYWYRQDPGQGLRLIYYSQIVNDFQKGDIAEGYSVSREKKESFPLTVTSAQKNPTAFYLCASSISRDTQYFGPGTRLTVL.

This clonotype was recorded many times. The chain uses TRBV6-2 or TRBV6-3 and TRBJ2-7, with D possibly matching TRBD1 (6 bases). The V gene's germline CDR1 is MNHEY and CDR2 SVGEGT. The CDR3 contains 15 residues. The V end was cut by 5 bases, the J end by 4 bases, with 18 bases between. CDR3 coding DNA: TGTGCCAGCAGTCCCGTCCGGACAGCTACTTACGAGCAGTACTTC. Its protein product is CASSPVRTATYEQYF.

Concerning this clonotype: This may stem from a read error, because a much larger clone lies one nucleotide away. The rearrangement links TRBV28 to TRBJ2-5; D remains ambiguous. V was pared by 10 bases and J by 5 bases, with 11 bases between. This CDR3 is 11 amino acids long. Germline V gene sequence: CDR1 MDHEN, CDR2 SYDVKM. CDR3 region: CANGILETQYF. In nucleotides, the CDR3 is TGTGCCAACGGAATTTTGGAGACCCAGTACTTC. Complete variable domain (other parts from reference TRBV28 and TRBJ2-5): DVKVTQSSRYLVKRTGEKVFLECVQDMDHENMFWYRQDPGLGLRLIYFSYDVKMKEKGDIPEGYSVSREKKERFSLILESASTNQTSMYLCANGILETQYFGPGTRLLVL.

This clonotype was counted many times. The CDR3 DNA reads TGTGCCAGTAGCGGGAGGGCCGGGTTGGACATTCAGTACTTC. Translation gives CASSGRAGLDIQYF. The V call is TRBV2, the J call TRBJ2-4, with 11 bases identical to TRBD2. Looked up from germline, CDR1 is SNHLY and CDR2 is FYNNEI. This CDR3 spans 14 amino acids. The V and J ends lost 9 bases and 8 bases, in that order; junction bases with no gene match: 9. Full variable domain (remainder filled in from reference TRBV2 and TRBJ2-4): EPEVTQTPSHQVTQMGQEVILRCVPISNHLYFYWYRQILGQKVEFLVSFYNNEISEKSEIFDDQFSVERPDGSNFTLKIRSTKLEDSAMYFCASSGRAGLDIQYFGAGTRLSVL.

This clonotype was recorded many times. V and J are TRBV20-1 and TRBJ2-2; 12 bases are shared with TRBD1. Germline V gene lookup returns CDR1 DFQATT and CDR2 SNEGSKA (reference sequence). Trimming removed 2 bases from V and 4 bases from J; junction bases left unmatched: 14. This CDR3 spans 19 amino acids. The CDR3 DNA sequence: TGCAGTGCTAGACCTCCTTCTGGGACAGGGGGCTGGGGCACCGGGGAGCTGTTTTTT. This sequence encodes CSARPPSGTGGWGTGELFF.

This clonotype was counted between two and nine times. The chain combines TRBV7-9 with TRBJ2-3; D possibly corresponds to TRBD1 (6 bases). The CDR3 sequence is 16 residues long. Germline V lookup: CDR1 SEHNR, CDR2 FQNEAQ (reference sequence). Trimming cost V 5 bases and J 5 bases, with 20 bases left between them. CDR3 sequence reads: CASSPHRVEIKDTQYF. The CDR3 DNA reads TGTGCCAGCAGCCCCCACAGGGTTGAAATCAAAGATACGCAGTATTTT.

This clonotype was counted between two and nine times. The gene calls are TRBV7-9 and TRBJ1-4; D not resolved. Trimming removed 5 bases from V and 4 bases from J, with 11 bases in between. CDR1 is SEHNR, CDR2 FQNEAQ, per germline (reference sequence). This CDR3 comprises 14 residues. This CDR3 is CASSPGWGNEKLFF. CDR3 nucleotide sequence: TGTGCCAGCAGCCCCGGGTGGGGTAATGAAAAACTGTTTTTT.

This clonotype was counted many times. This chain joins TRBV27 and TRBJ1-1, with 9 bases lining up with TRBD1. Unmatched junction bases numbered 13, after V lost 4 bases and J lost 10 bases. The CDR3 is made up of 15 amino acids. In germline, CDR1 is MNHEY, CDR2 SMNVEV (reference sequence). In DNA form, the CDR3 reads TGTGCCAGCAGTTCCTCTTTATTCCGGGACAGGGTAGCTTTCTTT. Residues: CASSSSLFRDRVAFF.

About this clonotype: A much larger clone lies one base from this, so it may be a read error. J is TRBJ2-7 and V is TRBV6-9; TRBD1 is a possible D gene (6 bases). V was clipped by 3 bases and J by 5 bases, with 14 bases between them. The length of the CDR3 is 14 residues. Germline CDR1 and CDR2: MNHGY and SVAAGI. CDR3 sequence: CASSYGTRAHEQYF. CDR3 nucleotides: TGTGCCAGCAGTTACGGGACACGCGCCCACGAGCAGTACTTC.

This clonotype was seen more than once but under ten times. The gene calls are TRBV6-2 or TRBV6-3 and TRBJ2-1; TRBD2 aligns across 7 bases. The germline V gene has CDR1 MNHEY and CDR2 SVGEGT. The V gene end was trimmed by 5 bases and the J gene end by 15 bases; junction bases not matched to a gene: 7. This CDR3 region has 11 residues. In DNA form, the CDR3 reads TGTGCCAGCAGTCCTGGACTAGTTCGGTTCTTC. Its translation: CASSPGLVRFF.

The chain links TRBV5-6 to TRBJ2-5; D tentatively reads TRBD1 or TRBD2 (5 bases each). Trimming took off 1 base at V and 1 base at J, with 11 bases between the two ends. Germline assignment: CDR1 SGHDT and CDR2 YYEEEE. The CDR3 extends over 15 amino acids. As DNA, the CDR3 is TGTGCCAGCAGCTTGCGGGGACGGTTCCAAGAGACCCAGTACTTC. Translated: CASSLRGRFQETQYF. The variable domain in full, completed from reference TRBV5-6 and TRBJ2-5, reads DAGVTQSPTHLIKTRGQQVTLRCSPKSGHDTVSWYQQALGQGPQFIFQYYEEEERQRGNFPDRFSGHQFPNYSSELNVNALLLGDSALYLCASSLRGRFQETQYFGPGTRLLVL.

This clonotype has ten or more counts. The V gene is TRBV5-1, the J gene TRBJ1-2, with D possibly matching TRBD1 (5 bases). This CDR3 is built from 14 residues. CDR1 is SGHRS and CDR2 is YFSETQ in the germline V gene. V was pared by 0 bases and J by 9 bases, with 15 bases between. CDR3 DNA sequence: TGCGCCAGCAGCTTGGCCGGACAAACGGGGAGCTACACCTTC. It codes for CASSLAGQTGSYTF.

In this sample, this clonotype turned up many times. The chain recombines TRBV7-9 with TRBJ1-2; no definite D call. The CDR3 contains 13 residues. Germline CDR1 reads SEHNR; CDR2 reads FQNEAQ (reference sequence). Trimming stripped 1 base from V and 5 bases from J, with 8 bases between. Here the CDR3 reads CASSLGSGYGYTF. The CDR3 nucleotides are TGTGCCAGCAGCTTAGGGTCAGGATATGGCTACACCTTC.

In this sample, this clonotype turned up many times. The chain recombines TRBV7-2 with TRBJ2-5, with 9 nucleotides matching TRBD2. The V gene end was trimmed by 5 bases and the J gene end by 7 bases; junction bases not matched to a gene: 14. CDR1 and CDR2 from the germline V gene are SGHTA and FQGNSA. The CDR3 length is 16 residues. The CDR3 coding sequence is TGTGCCAGCAGCCAACCGGGACTAGCCCGTGGGGGGACCCAGTACTTC. Translation gives CASSQPGLARGGTQYF.

There are many counts of this clonotype. The V gene is TRBV12-3 or TRBV12-4, the J gene TRBJ1-5, with D maybe TRBD1 (5 bases). The CDR3 is 13 amino acids. Trimming stripped 7 bases from V and 5 bases from J, with 12 bases between. This CDR3 is CASTWSRDQPQHF. In DNA, the CDR3 is TGTGCCAGCACCTGGAGCAGGGATCAGCCCCAGCATTTT.

J is TRBJ2-1 and V is TRBV7-2; 9 bases match TRBD2. Germline CDR1 and CDR2: SGHTA and FQGNSA. The CDR3 covers 16 residues. V gave up 4 bases and J gave up 4 bases; unmatched junction bases: 8. The CDR3 coding sequence is TGTGCCAGCAGCTACCTCCCTAGCGGGGAGTACAATGAGCAGTTCTTC. Translating it yields CASSYLPSGEYNEQFF.

This clonotype was counted between two and nine times. The CDR3 DNA reads as TGTGCCAGCTCACCAAACCGGGCTTCCTATGGCTACACCTTC. Translated: CASSPNRASYGYTF. V and J are TRBV18 and TRBJ1-2, with no clear D. This CDR3 region has 14 residues. CDR1 is KGHSH, CDR2 LQKENI, per germline. V lost 2 bases to trimming and J lost 4 bases, with 11 bases between them.

The chain has TRBV6-1 and TRBJ2-1; 10 nucleotides match TRBD2. V lost 5 bases, J lost 8 bases, and 18 bases stayed unmatched. Germline assignment: CDR1 MNHNS and CDR2 SASEGT. The CDR3 spans 18 residues. The CDR3 here is CASSYRWPVAGGPDEQFF. As DNA, the CDR3 is TGTGCCAGCAGTTATCGGTGGCCCGTAGCGGGAGGTCCCGATGAGCAGTTCTTC.

This clonotype was detected many times. The chain carries TRBV20-1 and TRBJ2-1; TRBD2 matches 7 bases. This CDR3 comprises 14 residues. Trimming removed 5 bases from V and 14 bases from J; junction bases left unmatched: 18. The germline gives CDR1 DFQATT, CDR2 SNEGSKA (reference sequence). Here the CDR3 DNA reads TGCAGTGCTTTGACGGCTAGCGGACTCCCGGGCGAGTTCTTC. Translating gives CSALTASGLPGEFF.

This clonotype was detected only once. The chain carries TRBV28 and TRBJ2-3; 11 bases are shared with TRBD1. V trimming: 5 bases; J trimming: 3 bases; junction bases outside the gene matches: 25. Germline V gene sequence: CDR1 MDHEN, CDR2 SYDVKM. The CDR3 has 22 amino acids. The CDR3 coding sequence is TGTGCCAGCAGTGGGTGGACAGGGGGCGCGAGCGGGAGACTCGGGGGGACAGATACGCAGTATTTT. Translating gives CASSGWTGGASGRLGGTDTQYF.

This clonotype was observed a few times. The CDR3: CSARDLAGGWEQYF. The DNA of the CDR3 is TGCAGTGCTAGAGACTTAGCGGGAGGGTGGGAGCAGTACTTC. The chain is built from TRBV20-1 and TRBJ2-7; 11 bases fit TRBD2. CDR1 DFQATT and CDR2 SNEGSKA come from the germline V gene (reference sequence). The CDR3 is 14 amino acids. V was pared by 0 bases and J by 7 bases, with 5 bases of the junction left unmatched.